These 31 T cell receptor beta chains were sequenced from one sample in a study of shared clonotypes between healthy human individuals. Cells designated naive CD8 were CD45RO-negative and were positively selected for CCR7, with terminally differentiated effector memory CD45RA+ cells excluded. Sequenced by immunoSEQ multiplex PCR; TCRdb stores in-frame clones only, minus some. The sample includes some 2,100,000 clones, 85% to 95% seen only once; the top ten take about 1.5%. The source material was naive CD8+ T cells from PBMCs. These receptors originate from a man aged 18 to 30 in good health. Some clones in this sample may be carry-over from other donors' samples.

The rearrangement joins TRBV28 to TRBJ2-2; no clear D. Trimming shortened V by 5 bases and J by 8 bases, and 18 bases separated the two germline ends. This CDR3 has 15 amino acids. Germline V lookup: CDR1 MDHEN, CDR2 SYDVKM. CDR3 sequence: CASSPPRTRVGELFF. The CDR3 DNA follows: TGTGCCAGCAGTCCCCCTCGGACCCGCGTGGGGGAGCTGTTTTTT.

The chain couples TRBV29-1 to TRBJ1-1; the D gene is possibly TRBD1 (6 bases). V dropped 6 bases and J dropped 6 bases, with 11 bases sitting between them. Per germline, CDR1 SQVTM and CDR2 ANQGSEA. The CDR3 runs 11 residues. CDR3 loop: CSVFRQAEAFF. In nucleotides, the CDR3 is TGCAGCGTATTCCGACAGGCTGAAGCTTTCTTT.

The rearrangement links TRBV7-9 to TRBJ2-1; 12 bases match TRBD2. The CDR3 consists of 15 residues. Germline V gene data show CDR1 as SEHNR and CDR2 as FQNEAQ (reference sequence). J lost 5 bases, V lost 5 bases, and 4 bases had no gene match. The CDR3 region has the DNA TGTGCCAGCAGCCCGACTAGCGGGAGCGACAATGAGCAGTTCTTC. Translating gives CASSPTSGSDNEQFF.

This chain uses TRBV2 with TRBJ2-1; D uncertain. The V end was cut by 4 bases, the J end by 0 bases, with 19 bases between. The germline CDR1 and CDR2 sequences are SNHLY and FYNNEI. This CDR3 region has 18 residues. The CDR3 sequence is CASSASSDPTSSYNEQFF. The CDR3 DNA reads TGTGCCAGCAGTGCCTCCTCCGACCCAACCAGCTCCTACAATGAGCAGTTCTTC.

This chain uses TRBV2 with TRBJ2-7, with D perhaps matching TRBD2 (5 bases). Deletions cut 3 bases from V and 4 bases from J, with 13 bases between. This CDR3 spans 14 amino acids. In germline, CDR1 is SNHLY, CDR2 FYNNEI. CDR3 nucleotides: TGTGCCAGCAGTGATTGGCAGCGGTTGTACGAGCAGTACTTC. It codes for CASSDWQRLYEQYF.

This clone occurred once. CDR3: CASSLVPVAGPSQETQYF. The CDR3 DNA reads TGTGCCAGCAGTTTAGTCCCGGTGGCAGGCCCATCTCAAGAGACCCAGTACTTC. The chain has TRBV27 and TRBJ2-5; D is uncertain. V was pared by 2 bases and J by 2 bases, with 21 bases between. Germline-derived CDR1 and CDR2 are MNHEY and SMNVEV (reference sequence). The CDR3 is 18 residues long.

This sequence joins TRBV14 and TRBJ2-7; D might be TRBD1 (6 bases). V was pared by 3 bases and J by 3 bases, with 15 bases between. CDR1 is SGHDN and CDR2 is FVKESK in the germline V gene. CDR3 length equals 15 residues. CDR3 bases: TGTGCCAGCAGCCACCACAGGGTTCCTAACTACGAGCAGTACTTC. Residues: CASSHHRVPNYEQYF.

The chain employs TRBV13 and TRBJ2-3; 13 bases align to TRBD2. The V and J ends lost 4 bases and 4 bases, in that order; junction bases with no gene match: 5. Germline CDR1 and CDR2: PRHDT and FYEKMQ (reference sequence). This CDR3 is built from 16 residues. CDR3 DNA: TGTGCCAGCAGCTCCCGGACTAGCGGGAGCTCAGATACGCAGTATTTT. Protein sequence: CASSSRTSGSSDTQYF.

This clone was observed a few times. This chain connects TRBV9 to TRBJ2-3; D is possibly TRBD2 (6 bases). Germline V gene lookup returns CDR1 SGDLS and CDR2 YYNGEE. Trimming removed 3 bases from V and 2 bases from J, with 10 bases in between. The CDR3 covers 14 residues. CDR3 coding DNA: TGTGCCAGCAGCGCCCGGGACTTCACAGATACGCAGTATTTT. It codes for CASSARDFTDTQYF.

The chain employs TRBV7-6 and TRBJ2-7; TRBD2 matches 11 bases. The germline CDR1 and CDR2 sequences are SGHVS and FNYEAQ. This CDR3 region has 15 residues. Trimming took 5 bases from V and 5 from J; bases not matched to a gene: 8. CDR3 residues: CASSELTSGNHEQYF. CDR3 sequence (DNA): TGTGCCAGCAGCGAGTTGACTAGCGGGAACCACGAGCAGTACTTC. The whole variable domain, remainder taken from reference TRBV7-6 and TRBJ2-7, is GAGVSQSPRYKVTKRGQDVALRCDPISGHVSLYWYRQALGQGPEFLTYFNYEAQQDKSGLPNDRFSAERPEGSISTLTIQRTEQRDSAMYRCASSELTSGNHEQYFGPGTRLTVT.

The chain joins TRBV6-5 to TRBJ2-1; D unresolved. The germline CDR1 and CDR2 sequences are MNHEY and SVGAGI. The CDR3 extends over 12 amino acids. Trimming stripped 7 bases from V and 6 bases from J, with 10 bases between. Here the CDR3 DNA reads TGTGCCAGCACCAACTACCCCAATGAGCAGTTCTTC. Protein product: CASTNYPNEQFF.

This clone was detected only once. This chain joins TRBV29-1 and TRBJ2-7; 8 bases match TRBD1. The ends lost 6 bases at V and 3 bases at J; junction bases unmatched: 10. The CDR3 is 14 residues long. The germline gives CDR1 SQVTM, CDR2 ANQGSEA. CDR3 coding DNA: TGCAGCGTCTTGGGGGTTGACAGGGGCTACGAGCAGTACTTC. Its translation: CSVLGVDRGYEQYF.

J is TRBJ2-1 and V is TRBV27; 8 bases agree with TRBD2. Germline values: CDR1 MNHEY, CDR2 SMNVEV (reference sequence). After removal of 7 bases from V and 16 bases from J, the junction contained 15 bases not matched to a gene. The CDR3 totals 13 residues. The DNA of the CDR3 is TGTGCCAGCACTTCTTCCCCCGCGGGAGGAGCCTTCTTC. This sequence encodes CASTSSPAGGAFF.

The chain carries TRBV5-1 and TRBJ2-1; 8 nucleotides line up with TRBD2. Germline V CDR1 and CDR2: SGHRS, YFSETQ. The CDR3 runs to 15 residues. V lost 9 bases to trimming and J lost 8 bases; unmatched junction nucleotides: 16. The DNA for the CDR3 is TGCGCCACACGGAGGCGGGAGGATTATAGGGATGAGCAGTTCTTC. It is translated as CATRRREDYRDEQFF.

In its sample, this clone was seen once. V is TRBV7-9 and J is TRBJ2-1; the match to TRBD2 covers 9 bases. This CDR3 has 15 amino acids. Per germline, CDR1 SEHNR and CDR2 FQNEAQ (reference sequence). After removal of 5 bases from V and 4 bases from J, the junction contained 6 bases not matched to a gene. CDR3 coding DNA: TGTGCCAGCAGCCTTAGCGGGAGTATGTACAATGAGCAGTTCTTC. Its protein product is CASSLSGSMYNEQFF.

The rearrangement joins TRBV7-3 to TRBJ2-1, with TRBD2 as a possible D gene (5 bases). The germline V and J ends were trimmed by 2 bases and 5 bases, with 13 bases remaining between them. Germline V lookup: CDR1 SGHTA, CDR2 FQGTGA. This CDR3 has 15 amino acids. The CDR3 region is CASSLSGLLNNEQFF. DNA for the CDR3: TGTGCCAGCAGCTTATCTGGACTGCTTAACAATGAGCAGTTCTTC.

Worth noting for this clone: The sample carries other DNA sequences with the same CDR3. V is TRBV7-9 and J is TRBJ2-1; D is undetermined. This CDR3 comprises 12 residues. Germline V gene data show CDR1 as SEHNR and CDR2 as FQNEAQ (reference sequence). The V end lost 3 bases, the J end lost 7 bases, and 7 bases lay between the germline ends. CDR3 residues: CASSFLNNEQFF. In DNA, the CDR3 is TGTGCCAGCAGCTTCCTTAATAATGAGCAGTTCTTC.

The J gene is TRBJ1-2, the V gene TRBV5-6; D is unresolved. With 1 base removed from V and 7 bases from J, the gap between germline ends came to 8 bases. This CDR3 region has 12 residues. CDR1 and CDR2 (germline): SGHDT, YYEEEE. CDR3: CASSLSRSGYTF. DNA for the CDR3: TGTGCCAGCAGCTTGTCACGAAGTGGCTACACCTTC. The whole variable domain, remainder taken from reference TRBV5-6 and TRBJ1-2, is DAGVTQSPTHLIKTRGQQVTLRCSPKSGHDTVSWYQQALGQGPQFIFQYYEEEERQRGNFPDRFSGHQFPNYSSELNVNALLLGDSALYLCASSLSRSGYTFGSGTRLTVV.

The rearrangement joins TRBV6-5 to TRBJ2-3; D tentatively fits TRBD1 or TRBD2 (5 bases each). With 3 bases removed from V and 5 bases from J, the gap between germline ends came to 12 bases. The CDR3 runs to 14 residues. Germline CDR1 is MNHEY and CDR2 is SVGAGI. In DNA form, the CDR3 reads TGTGCCAGCAGTTATTTTCCAGGGAGAGATACGCAGTATTTT. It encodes CASSYFPGRDTQYF.

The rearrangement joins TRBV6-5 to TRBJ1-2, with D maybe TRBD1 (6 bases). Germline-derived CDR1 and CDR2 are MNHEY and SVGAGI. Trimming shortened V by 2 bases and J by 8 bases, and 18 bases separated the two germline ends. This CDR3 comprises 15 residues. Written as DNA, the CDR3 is TGTGCCAGCAGTTACCGCGGGGGCGCGGCAAGCGGCTACACCTTC. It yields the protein CASSYRGGAASGYTF.

In DNA, the CDR3 is TGTGCCAGCAGTCGACTAGGGTTGGAGACCCAGTACTTC. This translates into CASSRLGLETQYF. This rearrangement joins TRBV27 to TRBJ2-5, with D maybe TRBD2 (6 bases). The CDR3 sequence is 13 residues long. The germline V gene encodes CDR1 MNHEY and CDR2 SMNVEV (reference sequence). The V end was cut by 5 bases, the J end by 5 bases, with 12 bases between.

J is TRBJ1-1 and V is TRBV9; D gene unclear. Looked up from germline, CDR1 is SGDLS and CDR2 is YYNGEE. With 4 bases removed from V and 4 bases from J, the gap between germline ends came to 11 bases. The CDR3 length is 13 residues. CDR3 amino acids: CASSRGGSTEAFF. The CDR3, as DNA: TGTGCCAGCAGCCGGGGAGGGAGCACTGAAGCTTTCTTT.

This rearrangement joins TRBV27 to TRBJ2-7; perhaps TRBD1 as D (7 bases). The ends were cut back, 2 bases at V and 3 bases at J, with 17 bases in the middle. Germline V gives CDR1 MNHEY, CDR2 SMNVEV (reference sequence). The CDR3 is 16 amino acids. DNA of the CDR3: TGTGCCAGCAGTTTAAGGGCAGGGGGGAGGAACTACGAGCAGTACTTC. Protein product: CASSLRAGGRNYEQYF.

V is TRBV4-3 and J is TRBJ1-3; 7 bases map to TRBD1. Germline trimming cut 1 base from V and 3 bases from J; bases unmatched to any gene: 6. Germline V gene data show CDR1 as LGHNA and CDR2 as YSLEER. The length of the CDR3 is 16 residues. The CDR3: CASSQGLGGFGNTIYF. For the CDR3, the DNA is TGCGCCAGCAGCCAAGGTTTAGGGGGCTTTGGAAACACCATATATTTT.

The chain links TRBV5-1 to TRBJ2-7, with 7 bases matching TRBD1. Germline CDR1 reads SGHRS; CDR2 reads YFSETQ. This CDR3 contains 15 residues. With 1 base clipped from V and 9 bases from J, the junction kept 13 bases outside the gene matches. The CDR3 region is CASSLRDSQGVGQYF. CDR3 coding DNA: TGCGCCAGCAGCTTGCGGGACAGCCAGGGGGTAGGGCAGTACTTC.

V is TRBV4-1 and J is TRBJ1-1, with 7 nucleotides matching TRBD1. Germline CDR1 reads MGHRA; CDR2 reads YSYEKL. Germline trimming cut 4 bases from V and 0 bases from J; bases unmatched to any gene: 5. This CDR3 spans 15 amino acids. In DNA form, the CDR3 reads TGCGCCAGCAGCCCGGAACAGGGGATGAACACTGAAGCTTTCTTT. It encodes CASSPEQGMNTEAFF.

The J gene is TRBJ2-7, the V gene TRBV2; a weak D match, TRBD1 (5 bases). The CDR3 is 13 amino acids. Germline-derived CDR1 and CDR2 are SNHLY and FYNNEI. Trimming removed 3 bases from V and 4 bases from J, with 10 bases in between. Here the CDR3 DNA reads TGTGCCAGCAGTGACGCCAGGGTTTACGAGCAGTACTTC. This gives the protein CASSDARVYEQYF. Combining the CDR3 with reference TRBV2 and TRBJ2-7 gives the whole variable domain EPEVTQTPSHQVTQMGQEVILRCVPISNHLYFYWYRQILGQKVEFLVSFYNNEISEKSEIFDDQFSVERPDGSNFTLKIRSTKLEDSAMYFCASSDARVYEQYFGPGTRLTVT.

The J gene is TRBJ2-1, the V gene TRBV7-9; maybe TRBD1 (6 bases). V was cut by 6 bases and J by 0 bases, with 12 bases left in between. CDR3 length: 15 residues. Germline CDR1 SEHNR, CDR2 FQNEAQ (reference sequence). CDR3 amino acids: CASRQGPSSYNEQFF. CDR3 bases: TGTGCCAGCAGACAGGGTCCAAGCTCCTACAATGAGCAGTTCTTC.

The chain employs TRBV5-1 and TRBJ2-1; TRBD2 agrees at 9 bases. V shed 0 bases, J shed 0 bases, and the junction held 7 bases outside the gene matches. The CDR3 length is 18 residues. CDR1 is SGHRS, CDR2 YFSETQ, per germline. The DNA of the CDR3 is TGCGCCAGCAGCTTGGCCCTAGCGGGATATGACTCCTACAATGAGCAGTTCTTC. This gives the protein CASSLALAGYDSYNEQFF.

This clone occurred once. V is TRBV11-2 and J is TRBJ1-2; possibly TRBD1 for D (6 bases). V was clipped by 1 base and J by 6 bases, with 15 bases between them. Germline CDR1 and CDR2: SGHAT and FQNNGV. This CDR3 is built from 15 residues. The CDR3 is CASSLVVGGDDGYTF. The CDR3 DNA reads TGTGCCAGCAGCTTAGTCGTAGGGGGAGACGATGGCTACACCTTC.

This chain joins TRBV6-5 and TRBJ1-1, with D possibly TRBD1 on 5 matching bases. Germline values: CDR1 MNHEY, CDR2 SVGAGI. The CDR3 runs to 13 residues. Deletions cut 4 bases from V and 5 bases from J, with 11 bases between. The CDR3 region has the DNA TGTGCCAGCAGTTTGCAGGGTGGAACTGAAGCTTTCTTT. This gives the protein CASSLQGGTEAFF.